The 13 T cell receptor beta chains reported below all come from one sample, sequenced in a study of OX40 agonist ivuxolimab in advanced cancers. Assay used: immunoSEQ multiplex PCR; TCRdb lists only in-frame clones, some missing. This sample has some 150,000 clones, with 90% found just once. Sequences were derived from CD4+ or CD8+ T cells sorted from blood, sampled in a trial of the OX40 agonist ivuxolimab. The receptor set was obtained from an adult with an advanced solid tumor such as melanoma, head and neck, liver or kidney cancer.

The chain is built from TRBV5-5 and TRBJ2-7; D is uncertain. Germline CDR1 SGHKS, CDR2 YYEKEE (reference sequence). The CDR3 runs to 14 residues. V was pared by 2 bases and J by 0 bases, with 9 bases between. DNA for the CDR3: TGTGCCAGCAGCTTAGCAGGCAGCTCCTACGAGCAGTACTTC. Translated: CASSLAGSSYEQYF.

The genes are TRBV5-1 and TRBJ2-7; D is ambiguous. V gave up 0 bases and J gave up 4 bases, with 11 bases separating them. The germline V gene encodes CDR1 SGHRS and CDR2 YFSETQ. This CDR3 region has 14 residues. The CDR3 DNA reads as TGCGCCAGCAGCTTGGGTTTACCCAAATACGAGCAGTACTTC. It is translated as CASSLGLPKYEQYF.

The rearrangement links TRBV4-2 to TRBJ2-5; 14 nucleotides match TRBD2. Germline-derived CDR1 and CDR2 are LGHNA and YNFKEQ. V lost 4 bases, J lost 3 bases, and 7 bases stayed unmatched. The CDR3 loop spans 17 amino acids. CDR3 sequence (DNA): TGTGCCAGCAGCCCCGGACTAGCGGGAGGCGGGGAAGAGACCCAGTACTTC. Translation gives CASSPGLAGGGEETQYF.

For this clone: Other DNA sequences within the sample encode an identical CDR3. CDR3 in amino acids: CASSPGTGGDTQYF. The CDR3 nucleotides read TGCGCCAGCAGCCCGGGGACAGGGGGAGATACGCAGTATTTT. The V and J genes are TRBV5-1 and TRBJ2-3, with 11 bases identical to TRBD1. Germline CDR1 is SGHRS and CDR2 is YFSETQ. The CDR3 spans 14 residues. Trimming removed 4 bases from V and 5 bases from J; junction bases left unmatched: 3.

V and J are TRBV18 and TRBJ1-4; D remains ambiguous. The V end lost 1 base, the J end lost 8 bases, and 14 bases lay between the germline ends. The CDR3 sequence is 15 residues long. Germline CDR1 KGHSH, CDR2 LQKENI. The CDR3, as DNA: TGTGCCAGCTCACCACTTTACGGTGAAGGAGAAAAACTGTTTTTT. Translated, it gives CASSPLYGEGEKLFF.

The genes are TRBV6-5 and TRBJ1-6; TRBD1 is a possible D gene (6 bases). From germline, CDR1 is MNHEY and CDR2 SVGAGI. The length of the CDR3 is 16 residues. Trimming pared 4 bases from V and 2 bases from J, leaving 12 bases between. The CDR3 bases are TGTGCCAGCAGTTCCGACAGGTTGGCCTATAATTCACCCCTCCACTTT. It yields the protein CASSSDRLAYNSPLHF.

This chain connects TRBV4-3 to TRBJ1-1; D remains ambiguous. Trimming left V 2 bases short and J 7 bases short, with 17 bases between. There are 15 residues in the CDR3. Germline loops: CDR1 LGHNA, CDR2 YSLEER. The CDR3 reads CASSQSNRGEGEAFF. The CDR3 DNA reads TGCGCCAGCAGCCAATCTAACCGTGGGGAGGGTGAAGCTTTCTTT.

In its sample, this clone was seen once. The rearrangement uses TRBV6-6 and TRBJ1-1; D may be TRBD1 (5 bases). CDR1 and CDR2 from the germline V gene are MNHNY and SVGAGI (reference sequence). Deletions cut 7 bases from V and 3 bases from J, with 15 bases between. The CDR3 spans 14 residues. CDR3 in DNA: TGTGCCAGCATTACTAATGCAGGGCACACTGAAGCTTTCTTT. Translating it yields CASITNAGHTEAFF.

This clone was counted between two and nine times. The chain carries TRBV5-6 and TRBJ2-7, with 7 bases fitting TRBD1. CDR1 and CDR2 from the germline V gene are SGHDT and YYEEEE. CDR3 length equals 14 residues. V trimming: 4 bases; J trimming: 6 bases; junction bases outside the gene matches: 10. CDR3 protein: CASSIRQGRGEQYF. The CDR3 DNA sequence: TGTGCCAGCAGCATTCGACAGGGACGAGGCGAGCAGTACTTC.

V usage is TRBV28 and J usage is TRBJ1-5; maybe TRBD1 (6 bases). CDR3 length: 14 amino acids. Germline V lookup: CDR1 MDHEN, CDR2 SYDVKM. V lost 0 bases and J lost 6, with 9 bases in between. The CDR3 nucleotides are TGTGCCAGCAGTTTATGGGGGGCGGGTCAGCCCCAGCATTTT. This codes for CASSLWGAGQPQHF.

The V gene is TRBV6-5, the J gene TRBJ2-5; TRBD1 matches at 9 bases. The DNA end favors TRBJ2-7, so the J call may be wrong. The CDR3 is made up of 15 amino acids. Germline V gene lookup returns CDR1 MNHEY and CDR2 SVGAGI. This chain's CDR3 is CASSYSMGTGNEQYF. CDR3 coding DNA: TGTGCCAGCAGTTACTCGATGGGGACAGGGAACGAGCAGTACTTC.

The chain uses TRBV5-4 and TRBJ2-3, with TRBD2 as a possible D gene (6 bases). Germline-derived CDR1 and CDR2 are SGHNT and YYREEE (reference sequence). The CDR3 is 14 amino acids. V shed 3 bases and J shed 6 bases, with 14 bases lying between them. CDR3 in amino acids: CASSSGDSRDTQYF. Written as DNA, the CDR3 is TGTGCCAGCAGCTCGGGGGACTCACGGGATACGCAGTATTTT.

The gene calls are TRBV7-9 and TRBJ1-1, with D possibly being TRBD1 (5 bases). Germline CDR1 and CDR2: SEHNR and FQNEAQ (reference sequence). V lost 5 bases, J lost 0 bases, and 10 bases lay in between. The CDR3 runs to 14 residues. The CDR3 DNA is TGTGCCAGCAGCCCAGGGTACATGAACACTGAAGCTTTCTTT. Translating it yields CASSPGYMNTEAFF.